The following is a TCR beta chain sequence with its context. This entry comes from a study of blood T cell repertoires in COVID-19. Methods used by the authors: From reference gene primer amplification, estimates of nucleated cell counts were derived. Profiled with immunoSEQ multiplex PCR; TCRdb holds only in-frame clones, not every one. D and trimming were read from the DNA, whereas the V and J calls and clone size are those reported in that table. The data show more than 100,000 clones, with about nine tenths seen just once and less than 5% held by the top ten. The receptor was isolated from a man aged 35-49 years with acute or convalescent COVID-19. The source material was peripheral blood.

The CDR3 loop reads CASGQGQGIYGYTF. The CDR3 DNA sequence: TGTGCTAGTGGACAGGGACAGGGGATCTATGGCTACACCTTC. The chain uses TRBV12-5 and TRBJ1-2; 10 nucleotides align to TRBD1. Germline V gene lookup returns CDR1 LGHNT and CDR2 FRNRAP. Unmatched junction bases numbered 5, after V lost 6 bases and J lost 4 bases. The length of the CDR3 is 14 residues. The variable domain in full, completed from reference TRBV12-5 and TRBJ1-2, reads DARVTQTPRHKVTEMGQEVTMRCQPILGHNTVFWYRQTMMQGLELLAYFRNRAPLDDSGMPKDRFSAEMPDATLATLKIQPSEPRDSAVYFCASGQGQGIYGYTFGSGTRLTVV.